This T cell receptor (beta chain) comes out of a study of blood T cell repertoires in COVID-19. Sequencing used immunoSEQ multiplex PCR; TCRdb keeps in-frame clones, though not all of them. Of some 390,000 clones listed, 80% to 90% are singletons. V lost 9 bases, J lost 6 bases, and 14 bases stayed unmatched. The CDR3 contains 15 residues. Germline V gives CDR1 LNHDA, CDR2 SQIVND (reference sequence). Sequenced sample: peripheral blood. The receptor's source is a woman aged 55 to 70 with COVID-19, enrolled during active disease. J is TRBJ1-1 and V is TRBV19; the match to TRBD1 covers 9 bases. The CDR3 DNA is TGTGCCAGCCGAACTCCGGGACAGGGACCACCTGAAGCTTTCTTT. This translates into CASRTPGQGPPEAFF.